The sequence of this T cell receptor (beta chain) was determined in a study of CD8 T cells in ankylosing spondylitis. General observations from the study: Past research had described some motif variants in reactive arthritis synovial fluid and blood. Made up of roughly 8 highly homologous variants, a TCR beta motif appeared characteristic of ankylosing spondylitis blood. The authors found the disease-linked clones to be CD8+ and relatively rare in peripheral blood. There was reportedly significant enrichment of clones that were disease-linked in matched ankylosing spondylitis synovial fluid.

Each TCR beta library was made by quantitative 5'-RACE that incorporated molecular barcodes. TCRdb used MiXCR to reprocess the 5' RACE reads, holding one entry per CDR3 protein. Of about 440,000 distinct CDR3 sequences in the sample, 17% are singletons; the top ten hold about 0.94%. This clonotype appeared a few times. Its antigen is currently unknown. CDR3 length: 15 residues. Germline values: CDR1 SGHNT, CDR2 YENEEA. V lost 2 bases to trimming and J lost 2 bases; unmatched junction nucleotides: 5. Sequenced material: blood, either unsorted or a sorted T cell fraction (not recorded which). This receptor was identified in a male donor with ankylosing spondylitis. The chain carries TRBV11-3 and TRBJ2-7; 8 positions match TRBD2. CDR3 sequence: CASSLSSSGPYEQYF. As DNA, the CDR3 is TGTGCCAGCAGCTTAAGTTCTAGCGGGCCCTACGAGCAGTACTTC.